This T cell receptor (beta chain) was obtained from a study of T cell responses to AZD1222 COVID-19 vaccine. Study-level points and caveats: Spike-specific TCR breadth and depth both grew after two AZD1222 doses. A reported finding is that nearly half of spike-specific TCRs target unmutated variant regions. Donors were largely white British and mainly female; clonal diversity was possibly underestimated.

As to this clone: No antigen is known for it.

TCRdb keeps only in-frame clones here, not all; method: immunoSEQ multiplex PCR. The profile shows 150,000 to 200,000 clones, about 95% of them singletons. Germline V gene data show CDR1 as MNHEY and CDR2 as SVGAGI. The CDR3 loop spans 13 amino acids. V was trimmed by 6 bases and J by 3 bases, leaving 12 bases between them. The sequenced sample was peripheral blood, obtained on day 0 of AZD1222 vaccination. The sequence was collected from an adult in good health. The chain couples TRBV6-5 to TRBJ2-7, with no clear D. The CDR3 sequence: CASSHGFYYEQYF. The DNA for the CDR3 is TGTGCCAGCAGCCACGGGTTTTACTACGAGCAGTACTTC.